This paragraph covers one TCR beta chain sequence. Its cognate antigen has yet to be identified. No quality values exist for individual bases; no much larger clone is one base distant. This specimen comes from a study of blood T cell repertoires in COVID-19 (dated by TCRdb to about 2020). Regarding the complete study: Samples from collaborators originated in the United States, Italy and Spain and spanned both the acute and convalescent phases of COVID-19. Nearly every sample came with metadata listing a de-identified subject ID, COVID-19 status, age in years and sex. The prospective study material was composed of cDNA or gDNA derived from T cells, B-cell-depleted T cells, or PBMCs. Samples came from the ongoing ImmuneRACE study (first 160 participants) plus 1,254 subjects from 6 global collaborators. HLA class I and class II types, where available, came from metadata supplied by the sample provider rather than from assay-based typing. The repertoires were released in a freely available public database meant as a resource for research on the immune response to SARS-CoV-2. Deeply sampled blood TCRbeta repertoires from subjects exposed to, actively infected with, or recovered from COVID-19 were included in the dataset.

The CDR3 has 13 amino acids, counting the end cysteine and phenylalanine. Of all the DNA, just the CDR3 is kept, 39 bases in frame from base 1. The junction carries 16 bases between V and J, which are trimmed by 6 bases and 8 bases respectively. The immunoSEQ Assay, a bias-controlled multiplex PCR, was used to amplify TCRbeta CDR3 regions from genomic DNA. Concerning the study's data processing: Nucleated cell counts per sample were estimated from amplification of reference gene primers within the assay. Sequence reads were collapsed and filtered to measure the absolute abundance of every unique TCRbeta CDR3 rearrangement. Productive Simpson clonality was computed per sample as the square root of Simpson's diversity index over productive rearrangements. In its TCRdb copy, this immuneACCESS table keeps in-frame sequences only and misses some clones. Where compared with another copy, unresolved V genes explain less than half of these, and the others have no known cause. The V and J calls and clone size come from that table; D and trimming were worked out from the DNA. For this sample the table gives approximately 210,000 clones, of which around 90% were detected only once. Of the sample, around 4.8% falls within the top ten clones.

Collaborating institutions collected whole blood in K2EDTA tubes following their own protocols. For TCRbeta analysis, collaborators shipped samples as frozen whole blood, isolated PBMCs, or DNA extracted from either of those sample types. What the research found in general, with its limitations: The quantity of clinical and demographic metadata differed by source and by participant and was supplied without curation.

This TCR came from a human donor in a cohort sampled during active COVID-19. The source material was peripheral blood. The chain joins TRBV12-3 or TRBV12-4 to TRBJ1-2; the D gene identity is not certain. The CDR3 amino acid sequence is: CASSNTLSRGYTF. The DNA sequence is as follows: TGTGCCAGCAGCAATACACTCAGCAGGGGCTACACCTTC.